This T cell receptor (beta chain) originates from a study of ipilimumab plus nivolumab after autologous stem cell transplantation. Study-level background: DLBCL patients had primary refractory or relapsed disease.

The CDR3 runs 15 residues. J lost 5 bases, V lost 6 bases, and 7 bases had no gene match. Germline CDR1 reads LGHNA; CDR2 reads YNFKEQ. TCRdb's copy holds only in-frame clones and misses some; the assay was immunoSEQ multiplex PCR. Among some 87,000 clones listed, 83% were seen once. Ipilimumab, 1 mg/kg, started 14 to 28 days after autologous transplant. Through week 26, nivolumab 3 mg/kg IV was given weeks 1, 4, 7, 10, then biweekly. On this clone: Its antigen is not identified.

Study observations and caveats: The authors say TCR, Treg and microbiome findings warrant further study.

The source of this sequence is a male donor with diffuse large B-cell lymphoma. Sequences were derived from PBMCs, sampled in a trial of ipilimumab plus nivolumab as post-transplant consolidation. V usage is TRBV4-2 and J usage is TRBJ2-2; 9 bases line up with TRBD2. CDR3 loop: CASRVAGAGTGELFF. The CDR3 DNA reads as TGTGCCAGCAGGGTAGCGGGGGCGGGGACCGGGGAGCTGTTTTTT.